The T cell receptor (beta chain) under discussion was sequenced for a study of blood T cell repertoires in COVID-19. The overall study: Acute-phase and convalescent COVID-19 samples originated in the United States, Italy and Spain. From T cells, B-cell-depleted T cells, or PBMCs came the material, which was cDNA or gDNA.

Germline CDR1 reads MNHEY; CDR2 reads SMNVEV (reference sequence). The ends were cut back, 1 base at V and 1 base at J, with 10 bases in the middle. This CDR3 comprises 15 residues. In the study's own analysis: Amplifying reference gene primers gave estimates of nucleated cell counts. Clones were sequenced by immunoSEQ multiplex PCR, and TCRdb holds only the in-frame ones, with some missing. Clonal size and the V and J genes are those of that table, whereas D and trimming came from the DNA. The sample has roughly 90,000 clones; 65% to 85% are singletons. The V call is TRBV27, the J call TRBJ1-1; tentatively, D is TRBD1 (5 bases). The sequence was collected from a woman aged 80 or over with active or convalescent COVID-19. The sample comprised peripheral blood. The DNA of the CDR3 is TGTGCCAGCAGTTTATTCGCGGGGGAGAACACTGAAGCTTTCTTT. Translation: CASSLFAGENTEAFF.